This T cell receptor (beta chain) was captured by sequencing in a study of OX40 agonist ivuxolimab in advanced cancers. At the level of the study: A mean age of around 66 years, range roughly 23 to 85, was recorded, and over 65% were male.

CDR3 length: 14 residues. V shed 7 bases, J shed 4 bases, and the junction held 8 bases outside the gene matches. Germline V gene sequence: CDR1 MNHNS, CDR2 SASEGT. The method was immunoSEQ multiplex PCR; TCRdb's version includes in-frame clones alone and lacks a portion of them. The data contain some 50,000 clones, roughly 90% of them singletons. This specimen was CD4+ or CD8+ T cells sorted from blood, taken in a trial of the OX40 agonist ivuxolimab. This sequence originates from an adult with an advanced solid tumor such as melanoma, head and neck, liver or kidney cancer. This chain uses TRBV6-1 with TRBJ2-5; 8 bases fit TRBD1. This CDR3 is CASTPGQGTETQYF. The DNA for the CDR3 is TGTGCCAGCACCCCCGGACAGGGAACAGAGACCCAGTACTTC.